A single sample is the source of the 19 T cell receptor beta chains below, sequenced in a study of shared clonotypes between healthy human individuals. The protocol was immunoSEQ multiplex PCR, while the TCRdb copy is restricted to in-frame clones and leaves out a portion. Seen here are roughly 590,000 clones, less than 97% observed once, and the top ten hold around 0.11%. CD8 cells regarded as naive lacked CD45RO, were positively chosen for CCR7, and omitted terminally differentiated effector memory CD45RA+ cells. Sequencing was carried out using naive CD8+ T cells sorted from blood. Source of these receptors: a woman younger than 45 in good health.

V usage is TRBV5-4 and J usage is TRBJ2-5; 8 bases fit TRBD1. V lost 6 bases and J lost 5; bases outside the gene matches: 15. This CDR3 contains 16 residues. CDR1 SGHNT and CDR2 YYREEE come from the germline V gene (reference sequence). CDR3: CASTYPDDRGGETQYF. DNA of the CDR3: TGTGCCAGCACCTACCCCGACGACAGGGGCGGCGAGACCCAGTACTTC.

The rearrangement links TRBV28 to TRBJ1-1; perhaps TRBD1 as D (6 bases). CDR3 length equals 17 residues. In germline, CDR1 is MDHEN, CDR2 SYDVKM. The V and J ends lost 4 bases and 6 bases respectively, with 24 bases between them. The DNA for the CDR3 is TGTGCCAGCAGTTATGCTACCGGGGGGCACCGGGTGGCTGAAGCTTTCTTT. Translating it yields CASSYATGGHRVAEAFF. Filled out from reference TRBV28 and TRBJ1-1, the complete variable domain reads DVKVTQSSRYLVKRTGEKVFLECVQDMDHENMFWYRQDPGLGLRLIYFSYDVKMKEKGDIPEGYSVSREKKERFSLILESASTNQTSMYLCASSYATGGHRVAEAFFGQGTRLTVV.

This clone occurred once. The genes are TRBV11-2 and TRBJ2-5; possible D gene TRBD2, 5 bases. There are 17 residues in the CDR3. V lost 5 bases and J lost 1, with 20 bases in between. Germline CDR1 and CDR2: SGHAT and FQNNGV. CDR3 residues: CASSKVAPARPQETQYF. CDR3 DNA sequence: TGTGCCAGCAGCAAAGTAGCGCCAGCTCGGCCCCAAGAGACCCAGTACTTC.

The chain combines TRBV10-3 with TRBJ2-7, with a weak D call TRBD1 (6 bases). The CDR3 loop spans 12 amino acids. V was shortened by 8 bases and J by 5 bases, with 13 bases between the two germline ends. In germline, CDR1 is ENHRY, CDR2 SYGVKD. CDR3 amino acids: CAIAQGGHEQYF. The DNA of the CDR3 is TGTGCCATCGCACAGGGTGGCCACGAGCAGTACTTC.

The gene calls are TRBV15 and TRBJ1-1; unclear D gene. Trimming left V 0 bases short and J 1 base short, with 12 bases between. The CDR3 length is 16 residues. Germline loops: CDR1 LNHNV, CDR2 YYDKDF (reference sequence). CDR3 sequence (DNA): TGTGCCACCAGCAGAGATCTTTATGGCCAGAACACTGAAGCTTTCTTT. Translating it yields CATSRDLYGQNTEAFF.

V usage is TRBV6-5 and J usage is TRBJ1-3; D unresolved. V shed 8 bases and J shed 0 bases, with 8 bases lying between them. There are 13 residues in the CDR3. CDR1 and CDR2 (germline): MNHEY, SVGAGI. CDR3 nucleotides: TGTGCCAGCCTCCCCAACTCTGGAAACACCATATATTTT. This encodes CASLPNSGNTIYF.

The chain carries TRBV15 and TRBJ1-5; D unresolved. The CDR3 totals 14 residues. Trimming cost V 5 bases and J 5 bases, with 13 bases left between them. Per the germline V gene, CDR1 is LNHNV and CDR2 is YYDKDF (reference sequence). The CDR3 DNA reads TGTGCCACCAGCTACGCCGGGCCTGATCAGCCCCAGCATTTT. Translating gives CATSYAGPDQPQHF. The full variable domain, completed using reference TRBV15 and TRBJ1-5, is DAMVIQNPRYQVTQFGKPVTLSCSQTLNHNVMYWYQQKSSQAPKLLFHYYDKDFNNEADTPDNFQSRRPNTSFCFLDIRSPGLGDTAMYLCATSYAGPDQPQHFGDGTRLSIL.

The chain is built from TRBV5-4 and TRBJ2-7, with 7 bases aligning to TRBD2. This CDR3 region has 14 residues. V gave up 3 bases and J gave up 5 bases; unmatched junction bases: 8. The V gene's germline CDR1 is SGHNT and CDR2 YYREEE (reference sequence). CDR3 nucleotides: TGTGCCAGCAGCTGGGGCGGGAGCGACCACGAGCAGTACTTC. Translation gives CASSWGGSDHEQYF.

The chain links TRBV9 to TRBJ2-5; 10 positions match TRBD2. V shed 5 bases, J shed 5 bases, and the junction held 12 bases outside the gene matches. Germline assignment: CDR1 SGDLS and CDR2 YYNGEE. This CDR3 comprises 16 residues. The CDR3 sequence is CASSGSSGSFWETQYF. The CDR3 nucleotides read TGTGCCAGCAGTGGTTCTAGCGGGAGCTTCTGGGAGACCCAGTACTTC.

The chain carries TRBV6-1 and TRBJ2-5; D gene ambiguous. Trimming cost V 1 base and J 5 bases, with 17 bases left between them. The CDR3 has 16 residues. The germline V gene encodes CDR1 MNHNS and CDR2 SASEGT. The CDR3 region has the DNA TGTGCCAGCAGTGAAGACGGCAGAATGTGGACGGAGACCCAGTACTTC. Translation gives CASSEDGRMWTETQYF.

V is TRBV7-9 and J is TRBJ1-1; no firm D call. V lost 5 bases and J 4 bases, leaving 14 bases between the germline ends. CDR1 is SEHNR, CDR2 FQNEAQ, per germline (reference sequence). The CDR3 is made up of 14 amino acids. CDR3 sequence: CASSPALGPTEAFF. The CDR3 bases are TGTGCCAGCAGCCCCGCGCTAGGGCCCACTGAAGCTTTCTTT.

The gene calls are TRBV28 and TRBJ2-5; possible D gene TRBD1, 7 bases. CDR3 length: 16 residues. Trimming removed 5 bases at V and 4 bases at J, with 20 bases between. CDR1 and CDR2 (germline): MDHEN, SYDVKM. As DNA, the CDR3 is TGTGCCAGCAGTACGCGCGGGACAGTAGATTCAGAGACCCAGTACTTC. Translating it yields CASSTRGTVDSETQYF. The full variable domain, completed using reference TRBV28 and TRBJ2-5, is DVKVTQSSRYLVKRTGEKVFLECVQDMDHENMFWYRQDPGLGLRLIYFSYDVKMKEKGDIPEGYSVSREKKERFSLILESASTNQTSMYLCASSTRGTVDSETQYFGPGTRLLVL.

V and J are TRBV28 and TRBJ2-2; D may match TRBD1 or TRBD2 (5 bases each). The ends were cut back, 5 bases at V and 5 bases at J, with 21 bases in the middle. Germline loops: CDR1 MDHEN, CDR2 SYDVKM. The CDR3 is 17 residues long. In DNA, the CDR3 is TGTGCCAGCAGTCCGCGGTCGGGGCCTGACAGAACCGGGGAGCTGTTTTTT. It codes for CASSPRSGPDRTGELFF.

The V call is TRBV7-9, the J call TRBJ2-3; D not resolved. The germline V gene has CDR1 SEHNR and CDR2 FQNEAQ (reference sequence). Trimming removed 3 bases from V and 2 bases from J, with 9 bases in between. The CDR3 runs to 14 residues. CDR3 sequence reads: CASSFPIDTDTQYF. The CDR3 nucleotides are TGTGCCAGCAGCTTCCCGATAGACACAGATACGCAGTATTTT.

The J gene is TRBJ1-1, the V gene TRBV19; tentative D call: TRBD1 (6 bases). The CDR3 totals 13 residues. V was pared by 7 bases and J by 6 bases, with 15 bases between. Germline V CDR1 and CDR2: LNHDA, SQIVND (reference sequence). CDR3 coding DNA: TGTGCCAGTACTGCCACGGAGGGGGCTGAAGCTTTCTTT. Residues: CASTATEGAEAFF.

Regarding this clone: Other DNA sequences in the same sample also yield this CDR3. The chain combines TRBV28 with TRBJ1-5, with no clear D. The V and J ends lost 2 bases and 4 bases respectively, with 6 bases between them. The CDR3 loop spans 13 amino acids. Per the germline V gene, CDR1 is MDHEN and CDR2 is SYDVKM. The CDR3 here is CASSLLRNQPQHF. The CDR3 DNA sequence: TGTGCCAGCAGTTTACTCAGGAATCAGCCCCAGCATTTT.

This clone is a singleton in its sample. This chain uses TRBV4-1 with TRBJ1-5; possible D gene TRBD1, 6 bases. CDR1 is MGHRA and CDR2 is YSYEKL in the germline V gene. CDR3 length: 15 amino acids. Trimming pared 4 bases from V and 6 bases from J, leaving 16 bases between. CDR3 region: CASSPSDSSGQPQHF. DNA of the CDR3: TGCGCCAGCAGCCCGTCGGACAGCTCGGGTCAGCCCCAGCATTTT.

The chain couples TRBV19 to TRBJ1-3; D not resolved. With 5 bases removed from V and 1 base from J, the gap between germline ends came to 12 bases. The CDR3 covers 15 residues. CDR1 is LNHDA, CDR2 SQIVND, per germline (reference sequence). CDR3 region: CASSSAGTSGNTIYF. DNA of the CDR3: TGTGCCAGTAGTTCGGCCGGCACTTCTGGAAACACCATATATTTT. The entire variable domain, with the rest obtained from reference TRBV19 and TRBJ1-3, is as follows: DGGITQSPKYLFRKEGQNVTLSCEQNLNHDAMYWYRQDPGQGLRLIYYSQIVNDFQKGDIAEGYSVSREKKESFPLTVTSAQKNPTAFYLCASSSAGTSGNTIYFGEGSWLTVV.

CDR3 amino acids: CASSEEGVGRWTDTQYF. CDR3 nucleotides: TGTGCCAGCAGTGAAGAGGGTGTTGGAAGGTGGACAGATACGCAGTATTTT. This rearrangement joins TRBV2 to TRBJ2-3, with D hard to call. With 1 base removed from V and 3 bases from J, the gap between germline ends came to 17 bases. The CDR3 length is 17 residues. Germline V gene sequence: CDR1 SNHLY, CDR2 FYNNEI. The whole variable domain, filled in from reference TRBV2 and TRBJ2-3, reads EPEVTQTPSHQVTQMGQEVILRCVPISNHLYFYWYRQILGQKVEFLVSFYNNEISEKSEIFDDQFSVERPDGSNFTLKIRSTKLEDSAMYFCASSEEGVGRWTDTQYFGPGTRLTVL.